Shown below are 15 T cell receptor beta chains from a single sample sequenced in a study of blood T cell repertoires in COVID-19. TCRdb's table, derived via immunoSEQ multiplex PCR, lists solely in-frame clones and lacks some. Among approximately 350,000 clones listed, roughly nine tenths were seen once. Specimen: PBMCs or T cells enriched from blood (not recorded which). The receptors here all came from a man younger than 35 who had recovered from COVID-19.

CDR3 protein: CATTIVSGANVLTF. CDR3 DNA sequence: TGTGCCACTACGATAGTCTCTGGGGCCAACGTCCTGACTTTC. The chain combines TRBV6-5 with TRBJ2-6; D is uncertain. The germline V and J ends were trimmed by 10 bases and 0 bases, with 10 bases remaining between them. Germline lookup yields CDR1 MNHEY and CDR2 SVGAGI. The CDR3 sequence is 14 residues long.

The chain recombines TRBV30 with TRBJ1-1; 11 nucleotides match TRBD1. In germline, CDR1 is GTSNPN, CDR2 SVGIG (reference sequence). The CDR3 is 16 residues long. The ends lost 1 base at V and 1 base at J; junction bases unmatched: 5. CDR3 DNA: TGTGCCTGGAGTGGGACAGGGGGCTTCAAGAACACTGAAGCTTTCTTT. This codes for CAWSGTGGFKNTEAFF.

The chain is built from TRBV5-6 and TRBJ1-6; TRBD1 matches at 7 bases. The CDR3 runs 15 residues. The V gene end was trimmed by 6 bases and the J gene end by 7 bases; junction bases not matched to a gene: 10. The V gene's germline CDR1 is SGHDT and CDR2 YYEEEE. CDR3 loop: CASTKGQRLNSPLHF. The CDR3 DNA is TGTGCCAGCACCAAGGGACAGAGACTAAATTCACCCCTCCACTTT.

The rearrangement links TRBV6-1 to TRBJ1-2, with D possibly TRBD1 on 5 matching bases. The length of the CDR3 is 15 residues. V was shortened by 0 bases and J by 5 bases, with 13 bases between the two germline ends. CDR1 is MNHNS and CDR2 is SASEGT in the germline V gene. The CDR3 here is CASSEAPRAIYGYTF. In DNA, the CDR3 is TGTGCCAGCAGTGAAGCGCCCAGGGCGATATATGGCTACACCTTC.

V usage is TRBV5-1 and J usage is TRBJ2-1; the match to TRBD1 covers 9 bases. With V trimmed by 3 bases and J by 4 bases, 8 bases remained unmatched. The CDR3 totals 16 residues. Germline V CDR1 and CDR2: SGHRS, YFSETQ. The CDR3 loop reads CASSSADRGLYNEQFF. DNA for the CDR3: TGCGCCAGCAGCTCAGCGGACAGGGGTCTTTACAATGAGCAGTTCTTC. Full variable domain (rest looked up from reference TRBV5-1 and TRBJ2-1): KAGVTQTPRYLIKTRGQQVTLSCSPISGHRSVSWYQQTPGQGLQFLFEYFSETQRNKGNFPGRFSGRQFSNSRSEMNVSTLELGDSALYLCASSSADRGLYNEQFFGPGTRLTVL.

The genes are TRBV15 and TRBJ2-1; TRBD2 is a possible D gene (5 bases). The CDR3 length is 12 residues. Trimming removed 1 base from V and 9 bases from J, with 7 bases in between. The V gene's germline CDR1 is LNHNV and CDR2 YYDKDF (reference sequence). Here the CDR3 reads CATSRVSGEQFF. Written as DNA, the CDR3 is TGTGCCACCAGCAGAGTCAGCGGTGAGCAGTTCTTC.

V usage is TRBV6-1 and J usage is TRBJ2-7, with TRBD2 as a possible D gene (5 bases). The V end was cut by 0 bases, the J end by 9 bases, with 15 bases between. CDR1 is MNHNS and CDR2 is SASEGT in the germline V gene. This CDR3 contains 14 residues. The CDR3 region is CASSEAKLVPSQYF. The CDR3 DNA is TGTGCCAGCAGTGAAGCGAAACTAGTTCCGTCGCAGTACTTC.

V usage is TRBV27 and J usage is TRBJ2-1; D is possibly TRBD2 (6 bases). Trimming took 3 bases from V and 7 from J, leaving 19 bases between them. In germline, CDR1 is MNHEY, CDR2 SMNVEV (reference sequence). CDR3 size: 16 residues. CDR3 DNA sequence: TGTGCCAGCAGTTTCGCCCCGCTCGGGAGACCGAATGAGCAGTTCTTC. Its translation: CASSFAPLGRPNEQFF.

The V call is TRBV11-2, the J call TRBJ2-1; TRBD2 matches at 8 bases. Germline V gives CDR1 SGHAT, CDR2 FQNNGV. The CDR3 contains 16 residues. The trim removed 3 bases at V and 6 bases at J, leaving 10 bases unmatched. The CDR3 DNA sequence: TGTGCCAGCAGCTTTAGCGGGACCCCGATTCGCAATGAGCAGTTCTTC. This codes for CASSFSGTPIRNEQFF.

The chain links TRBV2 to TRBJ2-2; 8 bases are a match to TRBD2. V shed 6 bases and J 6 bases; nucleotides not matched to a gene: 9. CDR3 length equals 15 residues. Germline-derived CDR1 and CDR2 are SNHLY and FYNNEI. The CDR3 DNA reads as TGTGCCAGCAGGTATGGAGCGGGAGCATCCGGGGAGCTGTTTTTT. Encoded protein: CASRYGAGASGELFF.

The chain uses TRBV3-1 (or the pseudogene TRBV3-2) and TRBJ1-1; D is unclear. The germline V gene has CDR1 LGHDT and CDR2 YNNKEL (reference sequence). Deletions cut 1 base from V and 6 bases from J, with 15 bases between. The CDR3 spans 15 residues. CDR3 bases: TGTGCCAGCAGCCAAGGAGGAGGGCGGGTTGCTGAAGCTTTCTTT. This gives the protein CASSQGGGRVAEAFF.

CDR3 sequence reads: CASSPQVALDRGYTF. Written as DNA, the CDR3 is TGTGCCAGCAGCCCCCAGGTGGCACTAGATAGGGGCTACACCTTC. The V call is TRBV3-1 (or the pseudogene TRBV3-2), the J call TRBJ1-2, with D unresolved. The CDR3 loop spans 15 amino acids. Germline V gene data show CDR1 as LGHDT and CDR2 as YNNKEL (reference sequence). V was cut by 4 bases and J by 8 bases, with 20 bases left in between.

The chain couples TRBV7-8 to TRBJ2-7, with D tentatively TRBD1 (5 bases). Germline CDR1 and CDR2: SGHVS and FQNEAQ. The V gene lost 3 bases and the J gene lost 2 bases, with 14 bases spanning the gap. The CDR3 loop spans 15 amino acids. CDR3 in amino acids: CASSFYLRVPYEQYF. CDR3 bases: TGTGCCAGCAGCTTTTACCTCAGGGTCCCCTACGAGCAGTACTTC.

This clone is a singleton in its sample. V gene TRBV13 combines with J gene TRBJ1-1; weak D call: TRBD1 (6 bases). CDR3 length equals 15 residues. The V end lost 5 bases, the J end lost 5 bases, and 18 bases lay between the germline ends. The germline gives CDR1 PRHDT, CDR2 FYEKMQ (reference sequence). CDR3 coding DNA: TGTGCCAGCAGCCCGCATTCAGGGGTAGGAACTGAAGCTTTCTTT. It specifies CASSPHSGVGTEAFF.

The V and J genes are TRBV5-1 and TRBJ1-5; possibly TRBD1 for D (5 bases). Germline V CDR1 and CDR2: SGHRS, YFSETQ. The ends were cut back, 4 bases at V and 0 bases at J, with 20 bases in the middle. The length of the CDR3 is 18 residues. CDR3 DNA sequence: TGCGCCAGCAGCCGGATGGGGCAGGGCCAATATAGCAATCAGCCCCAGCATTTT. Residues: CASSRMGQGQYSNQPQHF.